The 4 T cell receptor beta chains below come from one sample, sequenced in a study of cytomegalovirus exposure and HLA in healthy donors. The PCR contained 60 Vbeta and 13 Jbeta primers. TCRdb's copy holds only in-frame clones and misses some; the assay was immunoSEQ multiplex PCR. Here the sample spans 150,000 to 200,000 clones, 81% being singletons. Material for sequencing was PBMCs. The source of these receptors is a man aged 35-49 years in good health and CMV-seropositive.

The chain recombines TRBV4-1 with TRBJ2-3, with a possible D match to TRBD2 (5 bases). This CDR3 is built from 14 residues. CDR1 and CDR2 (germline): MGHRA, YSYEKL. Trimming shortened V by 1 base and J by 1 base, and 6 bases separated the two germline ends. CDR3 DNA sequence: TGCGCCAGCAGCCAAGCGGAGGGCACAGATACGCAGTATTTT. This sequence encodes CASSQAEGTDTQYF.

This clone was counted once. The CDR3 DNA sequence: TGTGCCAGCAGCATGATAGTGGGGCGAGGTGAGCAGTTCTTC. Encoded protein: CASSMIVGRGEQFF. This sequence joins TRBV11-2 and TRBJ2-1; D is possibly TRBD1 (5 bases). Germline V lookup: CDR1 SGHAT, CDR2 FQNNGV. V lost 5 bases and J 9 bases, leaving 17 bases between the germline ends. The CDR3 consists of 14 residues.

This clone has just one count. The chain is built from TRBV7-9 and TRBJ1-1; D perhaps matches TRBD1 (5 bases). Deletions cut 4 bases from V and 7 bases from J, with 13 bases between. The germline gives CDR1 SEHNR, CDR2 FQNEAQ (reference sequence). This CDR3 contains 13 residues. CDR3 bases: TGTGCCAGCAGCTCAGGACGGGGGGTTGAAGCTTTCTTT. It specifies CASSSGRGVEAFF.

The chain carries TRBV6-6 and TRBJ2-4; 7 bases fit TRBD2. This CDR3 contains 16 residues. Per the germline V gene, CDR1 is MNHNY and CDR2 is SVGAGI (reference sequence). The trim removed 4 bases at V and 7 bases at J, leaving 13 bases unmatched. CDR3 sequence: CASSSDREYGGNIQYF. Written as DNA, the CDR3 is TGTGCCAGCAGTTCCGACCGGGAATACGGGGGGAACATTCAGTACTTC.